This T cell receptor (beta chain) was documented in a study of T cell responses to AZD1222 COVID-19 vaccine. Study-wide findings and caveats: Spike-specific TCR breadth rose after two AZD1222 doses, and depth rose as well. It should be noted that donors were predominantly white British and more often female, and clonal diversity was possibly underestimated. Unmutated variant regions reportedly attract nearly half of all spike-specific TCRs.

With respect to this clone: Its target is unknown.

The germline CDR1 and CDR2 sequences are LNHDA and SQIVND (reference sequence). This CDR3 is built from 14 residues. Between the trimmed V and J ends, which lost 6 bases and 2 bases, there was a span of 10 bases. Assay: immunoSEQ multiplex PCR; the TCRdb copy retains only in-frame clones and omits some. The data hold some 150,000 clones, with 65% to 90% observed a single time. This chain uses TRBV19 with TRBJ2-2, with a tentative D call TRBD2 (6 bases). The sequencing used peripheral blood, collected 28 days after the second dose of the MenACWY control vaccine. The clonotype was recovered from an adult who received the MenACWY meningococcal vaccine as a control. The CDR3 region is CASRGTGNTGELFF. In DNA, the CDR3 is TGTGCCAGTAGAGGGACTGGCAACACCGGGGAGCTGTTTTTT.